This TCR beta chain was retrieved from a study of shared clonotypes between healthy human individuals. The study, taken as a whole, reports: It was expected that sequencing depth would affect clonotype sharing among donors. Clonotypes that were shared across a handful of donors made up around 5.5% of naive CD4 clonotypes. Memory subsets generally showed smaller estimated richness than naive subsets did.

On this clone itself: Antigen specificity is unknown.

V shed 2 bases and J 3 bases; nucleotides not matched to a gene: 6. The CDR3 covers 18 residues. CDR1 and CDR2 (germline): WNHNN, SYGVQD (reference sequence). Per the original methods: Filtering of immunoSEQ junctional sequences could not match full-length read filtering. Data came from immunoSEQ multiplex PCR; TCRdb stores just in-frame clones and leaves some out. From that table come the V and J calls and clone size; the DNA was used to work out D and trimming. This sample has 300,000 to 400,000 clones, with less than 85% found just once. The clonotype was recovered from a man aged 25-45 years in good health. Sequenced sample: memory CD4+ T cells sorted from blood. Regarding subset: CD45RA-negative fraction. The chain links TRBV10-1 to TRBJ2-1; 14 bases map to TRBD2. In nucleotides, the CDR3 is TGCGCCAGCAGTGAGAGACTAGCGGGAGGGATGGGCTACAATGAGCAGTTCTTC. Protein sequence: CASSERLAGGMGYNEQFF.